The 8 T cell receptor beta chains below come from one sample, sequenced in a study of OX40 agonist ivuxolimab in advanced cancers. Sequencing was performed with immunoSEQ multiplex PCR; in TCRdb, only in-frame clones are kept and a portion is missing. The sample includes tens of thousands of clones, around 90% seen only once; the top ten take more than 5.5%. The source material was CD4+ or CD8+ T cells sorted from blood, sampled in a trial of the OX40 agonist ivuxolimab. The receptors stem from an adult with an advanced solid tumor such as melanoma, head and neck, liver or kidney cancer.

V and J are TRBV5-1 and TRBJ2-2; 11 bases are shared with TRBD2. This CDR3 is built from 18 residues. V lost 0 bases, J lost 5 bases, and 9 bases stayed unmatched. Germline loops: CDR1 SGHRS, CDR2 YFSETQ. CDR3 in DNA: TGCGCCAGCAGCTTGGAACTAGCGGGAGACCCAAGAACCGGGGAGCTGTTTTTT. Amino acid sequence: CASSLELAGDPRTGELFF.

The chain uses TRBV5-1 and TRBJ2-1, with D possibly being TRBD1 (6 bases). V dropped 2 bases and J dropped 6 bases, with 18 bases sitting between them. Germline CDR1 SGHRS, CDR2 YFSETQ. CDR3 length equals 16 residues. Here the CDR3 DNA reads TGCGCCAGCAGCTTTCCCGGGACACCTACGGGCAATGAGCAGTTCTTC. Protein product: CASSFPGTPTGNEQFF.

With respect to this clone: At one end, the junction sequence differs from germline, possibly due to a read error. The V and J genes are TRBV7-7 and TRBJ2-2; D is possibly TRBD1 or TRBD2 (5 bases each). The germline V gene encodes CDR1 SSHAT and CDR2 FNYEAQ (reference sequence). The CDR3 spans 16 residues. The CDR3 sequence: CASSLDGRGYTGELFF. CDR3 coding DNA: TGTGCTAGCAGCTTAGATGGACGGGGCTACACCGGGGAGCTGTTTTTT.

CDR3 amino acids: CASSLSGFSTDTQYF. The CDR3 coding sequence is TGTGCCAGCAGCTTAAGTGGGTTCTCCACAGATACGCAGTATTTT. The V gene is TRBV7-3, the J gene TRBJ2-3; D is undetermined. Germline V lookup: CDR1 SGHTA, CDR2 FQGTGA. The CDR3 is 15 residues long. V lost 1 base, J lost 2 bases, and 10 bases lay in between.

In nucleotides, the CDR3 is TGCAGCGTTGACTTCCGAAACACCATATATTTT. Its protein product is CSVDFRNTIYF. The V and J genes are TRBV29-1 and TRBJ1-3; D unresolved. Germline V gene data show CDR1 as SQVTM and CDR2 as ANQGSEA. The CDR3 loop spans 11 amino acids. V was pared by 3 bases and J by 5 bases, with 5 bases between.

This clone was seen once. The chain combines TRBV28 with TRBJ1-2; TRBD1 agrees at 7 bases. The CDR3 is made up of 15 amino acids. Losses at the gene ends were 6 bases for V and 6 bases for J; bases not matched to a gene: 13. Germline lookup yields CDR1 MDHEN and CDR2 SYDVKM. The CDR3 protein is CASSRQGGPGNGYTF. The CDR3 nucleotides read TGTGCCAGCAGCCGCCAAGGGGGCCCAGGGAATGGCTACACCTTC.

DNA for the CDR3: TGCGCCAGCAGTGAGGCCGGGACAGGGGGCGAGCAAGCTTTCTTT. It encodes CASSEAGTGGEQAFF. The chain uses TRBV10-1 and TRBJ1-1; TRBD1 matches 12 bases. Germline CDR1 is WNHNN and CDR2 is SYGVQD (reference sequence). V was pared by 2 bases and J by 9 bases, with 7 bases of the junction left unmatched. The CDR3 runs 15 residues.

This rearrangement joins TRBV10-1 to TRBJ2-6; D gene uncertain. V was trimmed by 4 bases and J by 0 bases, leaving 1 base between them. CDR3 length equals 13 residues. Germline V gene data show CDR1 as WNHNN and CDR2 as SYGVQD (reference sequence). Here the CDR3 reads CASSGSGANVLTF. CDR3 bases: TGCGCCAGCAGTGGCTCTGGGGCCAACGTCCTGACTTTC.